The 9 T cell receptor beta chains reported below all come from one sample, sequenced in a study of blood T cell repertoires in COVID-19. Data came from immunoSEQ multiplex PCR; TCRdb stores just in-frame clones and leaves some out. This table has 64,000 or so clones, approximately 85% appearing once. Material: peripheral blood. The receptor source for this set is a human donor in a cohort sampled during active COVID-19.

On this clone: Other DNA sequences in this specimen translate into the identical CDR3. This sequence joins TRBV27 and TRBJ1-1; D might be TRBD1 (6 bases). This CDR3 has 14 residues. Germline values: CDR1 MNHEY, CDR2 SMNVEV (reference sequence). V lost 6 bases and J lost 0, with 11 bases in between. The CDR3 spells CASRLDRLNTEAFF. The CDR3 nucleotides read TGTGCCAGCAGACTCGACAGGTTGAACACTGAAGCTTTCTTT.

The V gene is TRBV18, the J gene TRBJ1-1, with 9 bases fitting TRBD1. Germline-derived CDR1 and CDR2 are KGHSH and LQKENI. This CDR3 has 14 residues. The V gene end was trimmed by 3 bases and the J gene end by 7 bases; junction bases not matched to a gene: 6. This CDR3 reads CASSPQAGQGEAFF. The DNA for the CDR3 is TGTGCCAGCTCACCTCAAGCGGGACAGGGTGAAGCTTTCTTT.

In this sample, this clone turned up many times. The chain is built from TRBV11-2 and TRBJ1-2; D uncertain. Germline lookup yields CDR1 SGHAT and CDR2 FQNNGV. V was cut by 1 base and J by 8 bases, with 11 bases left in between. CDR3 size: 13 residues. The DNA of the CDR3 is TGTGCCAGCAGCTTAGGAACGGTTATGGGCTACACCTTC. Amino acid sequence: CASSLGTVMGYTF.

The chain employs TRBV10-3 and TRBJ1-6; TRBD1 agrees at 8 bases. Trimming at V came to 4 bases and at J to 5 bases, leaving 1 base not matched to a gene. The length of the CDR3 is 14 residues. CDR1 and CDR2 from the germline V gene are ENHRY and SYGVKD. CDR3 sequence (DNA): TGTGCCATCAGTGGGGGACAGGATAATTCACCCCTCCACTTT. Its protein product is CAISGGQDNSPLHF.

This chain uses TRBV20-1 with TRBJ2-2; TRBD2 is a possible D gene (5 bases). CDR1 and CDR2 (germline): DFQATT, SNEGSKA (reference sequence). V was trimmed by 6 bases and J by 7 bases, leaving 9 bases between them. CDR3 length: 11 amino acids. In nucleotides, the CDR3 is TGCAGTGCGGGAGTTGGCGGGGAGCTGTTTTTT. Its translation is CSAGVGGELFF.

The chain carries TRBV5-6 and TRBJ2-3; possible D gene TRBD2, 6 bases. Trimming stripped 4 bases from V and 14 bases from J, with 17 bases between. Germline V gene data show CDR1 as SGHDT and CDR2 as YYEEEE. The CDR3 runs 12 residues. The CDR3 here is CASSPGAGGGYF. CDR3 in DNA: TGTGCCAGCAGCCCAGGTGCCGGGGGTGGGTATTTT. The full variable domain, with the rest looked up from reference TRBV5-6 and TRBJ2-3, is DAGVTQSPTHLIKTRGQQVTLRCSPKSGHDTVSWYQQALGQGPQFIFQYYEEEERQRGNFPDRFSGHQFPNYSSELNVNALLLGDSALYLCASSPGAGGGYFGPGTRLTVL.

This clone was counted once. The chain joins TRBV12-3 or TRBV12-4 to TRBJ2-7; D uncertain. The CDR3 runs to 12 residues. Trimming left V 4 bases short and J 6 bases short, with 10 bases between. The CDR3 sequence: CASSYLPGEQYV. In DNA form, the CDR3 reads TGTGCCAGCAGTTACCTCCCCGGCGAGCAGTACGTC.

Relative to its sample, this clone is medium-sized (0.01 to 0.1%). The J gene is TRBJ1-6, the V gene TRBV7-9, with D possibly matching TRBD1 (5 bases). Germline V gene sequence: CDR1 SEHNR, CDR2 FQNEAQ (reference sequence). The CDR3 runs to 12 residues. V gave up 8 bases and J gave up 8 bases, with 10 bases separating them. For the CDR3, the DNA is TGTGCCAGCTCTGCGGGGGATTCACCCCTCCACTTT. It yields the protein CASSAGDSPLHF.

This rearrangement joins TRBV5-4 to TRBJ2-3, with 7 positions matching TRBD2. The germline V gene encodes CDR1 SGHNT and CDR2 YYREEE (reference sequence). With 1 base clipped from V and 3 bases from J, the junction kept 8 bases outside the gene matches. The CDR3 is 16 amino acids. The CDR3 here is CASSLRAASGTDTQYF. The CDR3 DNA reads TGTGCCAGCAGCTTGCGGGCTGCTAGCGGAACAGATACGCAGTATTTT.